Detailed here is one TCR beta chain. In the authors' workflow: Estimated nucleated cell counts came from reference gene primer amplification. Measured with immunoSEQ multiplex PCR; TCRdb has only the in-frame clones, and not every one. V and J calls and clone size follow that table, whereas D and trimming were derived from the DNA. The table lists 300,000 to 350,000 clones, roughly 87% of them singletons. This sample is drawn from a study of blood T cell repertoires in COVID-19. For the study at large: There were acute and convalescent COVID-19 samples, and they came from the United States, Italy and Spain. T cells, B-cell-depleted T cells, or PBMCs provided the cDNA or gDNA that served as material.

Germline V gene data show CDR1 as SGHVS and CDR2 as FNYEAQ. CDR3 length equals 16 residues. V was trimmed by 2 bases and J by 2 bases, leaving 15 bases between them. The receptor was derived from a man aged 18 to 35 with active or convalescent COVID-19. The sequenced sample consisted of peripheral blood. V and J are TRBV7-6 and TRBJ1-2; D is uncertain. The CDR3 reads CASSLHERPVNYGYTF. CDR3 sequence (DNA): TGTGCCAGCAGCTTACACGAGCGGCCGGTAAACTATGGCTACACCTTC. Supplemented by reference TRBV7-6 and TRBJ1-2, the full variable domain reads GAGVSQSPRYKVTKRGQDVALRCDPISGHVSLYWYRQALGQGPEFLTYFNYEAQQDKSGLPNDRFSAERPEGSISTLTIQRTEQRDSAMYRCASSLHERPVNYGYTFGSGTRLTVV.